What follows are 16 T cell receptor beta chains derived from one specimen sequenced in a study of beta chain features in type 1 diabetes. Expressed TCRB transcripts got sequenced, as all isolated RNA was reverse transcribed. TCRdb keeps only in-frame clones here, not all; method: immunoSEQ multiplex PCR. Here the sample spans around 500,000 clones, approximately 28% being singletons. Sequences were obtained from naive CD4+ T cells from blood. These receptor sequences come from a man aged 18 to 30 in good health.

This rearrangement joins TRBV9 to TRBJ2-3, with 9 bases matching TRBD1. The V gene's germline CDR1 is SGDLS and CDR2 YYNGEE. V gave up 1 base and J gave up 3 bases; unmatched junction bases: 3. CDR3 length equals 15 residues. DNA for the CDR3: TGTGCCAGCAGCGTATGGACAGGGGAAACAGATACGCAGTATTTT. Its protein is CASSVWTGETDTQYF.

In its sample, this clone was seen a few times. The CDR3 bases are TGTGCCTGGAATCTAGCGGGGGACACAGATACGCAGTATTTT. Protein product: CAWNLAGDTDTQYF. The rearrangement links TRBV30 to TRBJ2-3, with 10 bases that match TRBD2. The CDR3 loop spans 14 amino acids. The germline CDR1 and CDR2 sequences are GTSNPN and SVGIG (reference sequence). The V gene end was trimmed by 4 bases and the J gene end by 2 bases; junction bases not matched to a gene: 3.

This clone was seen more than once but under ten times. The gene calls are TRBV7-8 and TRBJ2-1, with 8 bases that match TRBD2. The CDR3 is 15 amino acids. In germline, CDR1 is SGHVS, CDR2 FQNEAQ. V lost 7 bases and J lost 4; bases outside the gene matches: 9. CDR3: CASTATSATYNEQFF. In nucleotides, the CDR3 is TGTGCCAGCACCGCGACTAGCGCGACGTACAATGAGCAGTTCTTC.

The rearrangement joins TRBV7-2 to TRBJ2-3; D call uncertain. This CDR3 is built from 15 residues. Germline CDR1 reads SGHTA; CDR2 reads FQGNSA. V lost 2 bases, J lost 3 bases, and 12 bases lay in between. CDR3 nucleotide sequence: TGTGCCAGCAGCTTACCGCCGGACGGTACAGATACGCAGTATTTT. Encoded protein: CASSLPPDGTDTQYF.

The CDR3 spells CASSVSSGANVLTF. CDR3 DNA: TGTGCCAGCAGTGTAAGCTCTGGGGCCAACGTCCTGACTTTC. The rearrangement uses TRBV6-6 and TRBJ2-6; D gene uncertain. The V and J ends lost 5 bases and 0 bases respectively, with 5 bases between them. The CDR3 is 14 amino acids. In germline, CDR1 is MNHNY, CDR2 SVGAGI (reference sequence).

The rearrangement uses TRBV15 and TRBJ1-2; the D is unclear. Trimming took off 8 bases at V and 2 bases at J, with 12 bases between the two ends. Germline CDR1 reads LNHNV; CDR2 reads YYDKDF (reference sequence). The CDR3 covers 13 residues. CDR3 nucleotide sequence: TGTGCCACCGCTCCAGGAAGGAACTATGGCTACACCTTC. Its protein is CATAPGRNYGYTF.

This clone was detected only a few times. One end of the junction fails to match germline, which may point to a read error. This specimen includes other DNA sequences encoding the same CDR3. V usage is TRBV10-3 and J usage is TRBJ2-7; D not resolved. The CDR3 runs to 11 residues. In germline, CDR1 is ENHRY, CDR2 SYGVKD. The CDR3 reads CAISEYYEQYF. CDR3 in DNA: TGTGCCATAAGTGAGTACTACGAGCAGTACTTC.

The V and J genes are TRBV5-4 and TRBJ1-1; 9 nucleotides align to TRBD1. The CDR3 is made up of 14 amino acids. Germline V gives CDR1 SGHNT, CDR2 YYREEE (reference sequence). V dropped 4 bases and J dropped 5; count of bases not matched to a gene: 6. CDR3 sequence (DNA): TGTGCCAGCAGCCGTGGACAGGGGCAAACTGAAGCTTTCTTT. Its protein is CASSRGQGQTEAFF. Based on the CDR3 plus reference TRBV5-4 and TRBJ1-1, the full variable domain is ETGVTQSPTHLIKTRGQQVTLRCSSQSGHNTVSWYQQALGQGPQFIFQYYREEENGRGNFPPRFSGLQFPNYSSELNVNALELDDSALYLCASSRGQGQTEAFFGQGTRLTVV.

The chain recombines TRBV15 with TRBJ2-1, with D uncertain. V was shortened by 0 bases and J by 5 bases, with 11 bases between the two germline ends. The germline CDR1 and CDR2 sequences are LNHNV and YYDKDF (reference sequence). The CDR3 covers 15 residues. The CDR3 DNA reads TGTGCCACCAGCAGAGATCCGGCGGTTAACAATGAGCAGTTCTTC. This encodes CATSRDPAVNNEQFF.

J is TRBJ2-5 and V is TRBV30; D gene uncertain. V was cut by 0 bases and J by 3 bases, with 14 bases left in between. This CDR3 has 15 amino acids. Germline V gene data show CDR1 as GTSNPN and CDR2 as SVGIG (reference sequence). CDR3 sequence (DNA): TGTGCCTGGAGTGTACGGACCGCTAGGGAAGAGACCCAGTACTTC. This translates into CAWSVRTAREETQYF.

In this sample, this clone turned up a few times. The chain links TRBV5-4 to TRBJ1-4; 7 bases agree with TRBD1. Germline V gene sequence: CDR1 SGHNT, CDR2 YYREEE (reference sequence). The CDR3 length is 15 residues. V was pared by 0 bases and J by 8 bases, with 7 bases of the junction left unmatched. The chain's CDR3 is CASSLARQGREKLFF. The CDR3 DNA reads as TGTGCCAGCAGCTTGGCTAGACAGGGCCGGGAAAAACTGTTTTTT.

V gene TRBV5-1 combines with J gene TRBJ1-2; possibly TRBD1 for D (6 bases). The germline V and J ends were trimmed by 4 bases and 4 bases, with 17 bases remaining between them. The CDR3 covers 15 residues. The germline gives CDR1 SGHRS, CDR2 YFSETQ. For the CDR3, the DNA is TGCGCCAGCAGCGGGGACAACAATTCTGGCTATGGCTACACCTTC. The encoded protein is CASSGDNNSGYGYTF.

This clone was detected only a few times. The chain joins TRBV5-4 to TRBJ2-7, with a tentative D call TRBD2 (5 bases). V gave up 0 bases and J gave up 3 bases, with 13 bases separating them. From germline, CDR1 is SGHNT and CDR2 YYREEE (reference sequence). CDR3 size: 15 residues. CDR3 sequence: CASSLAASLGYEQYF. CDR3 bases: TGTGCCAGCAGCTTGGCCGCTAGCTTGGGCTACGAGCAGTACTTC.

V and J are TRBV19 and TRBJ2-5; D is unclear. CDR3 length: 15 amino acids. Germline V gives CDR1 LNHDA, CDR2 SQIVND (reference sequence). Trimming removed 3 bases from V and 2 bases from J, with 13 bases in between. The CDR3 bases are TGTGCCAGTAGTATGAGCGCGGATCCTCAAGAGACCCAGTACTTC. As protein: CASSMSADPQETQYF.

The V gene is TRBV11-2, the J gene TRBJ1-2, with D tentatively TRBD1 (5 bases). Trimming left V 0 bases short and J 4 bases short, with 9 bases between. The germline gives CDR1 SGHAT, CDR2 FQNNGV. The CDR3 is made up of 14 amino acids. CDR3: CASSLERGSYGYTF. The CDR3, as DNA: TGTGCCAGCAGCTTAGAAAGGGGTAGCTATGGCTACACCTTC.

The chain joins TRBV25-1 to TRBJ2-5; D tentatively reads TRBD1 or TRBD2 (6 bases each). In germline, CDR1 is MGHDK, CDR2 SYGVNS. The CDR3 totals 14 residues. Between the trimmed V and J ends, which lost 2 bases and 4 bases, there was a span of 11 bases. The CDR3 spells CASSEEGGRETQYF. CDR3 sequence (DNA): TGTGCCAGCAGTGAAGAGGGGGGCCGAGAGACCCAGTACTTC.